The 29 T cell receptor beta chains given below trace back to one sample, sequenced in a study of blood T cell repertoires in COVID-19. Here immunoSEQ multiplex PCR was the method, and the copy in TCRdb shows in-frame clones only, minus some. The data contain 200,000 to 250,000 clones, about 80% of them singletons. Specimen: peripheral blood. The receptors derive from a young woman who had recovered from COVID-19.

The chain is built from TRBV9 and TRBJ2-3; TRBD1 might be the D (6 bases). There are 15 residues in the CDR3. V dropped 2 bases and J dropped 3 bases, with 13 bases sitting between them. Germline values: CDR1 SGDLS, CDR2 YYNGEE. For the CDR3, the DNA is TGTGCCAGCAGCGTGCTGGAAGGGGGAACAGATACGCAGTATTTT. The encoded protein is CASSVLEGGTDTQYF.

The rearrangement joins TRBV6-5 to TRBJ2-2; D is unclear. Trimming cost V 6 bases and J 4 bases, with 3 bases left between them. The CDR3 is made up of 11 amino acids. The germline CDR1 and CDR2 sequences are MNHEY and SVGAGI. CDR3 coding DNA: TGTGCCAGCAGCCGCACCGGGGAGCTGTTTTTT. This codes for CASSRTGELFF.

V usage is TRBV19 and J usage is TRBJ2-1, with TRBD1 as a possible D gene (6 bases). The CDR3 length is 15 residues. Per germline, CDR1 LNHDA and CDR2 SQIVND (reference sequence). Trimming shortened V by 5 bases and J by 5 bases, and 16 bases separated the two germline ends. CDR3 loop: CASSPPRDTNNEQFF. The CDR3 nucleotides are TGTGCCAGTAGTCCCCCAAGGGACACCAACAATGAGCAGTTCTTC.

The chain employs TRBV27 and TRBJ2-2; D unclear. The CDR3 is 13 amino acids. V was pared by 6 bases and J by 3 bases, with 8 bases between. Germline V gives CDR1 MNHEY, CDR2 SMNVEV (reference sequence). The DNA of the CDR3 is TGTGCCAGCAGGCAACGGGACACCGGGGAGCTGTTTTTT. As protein: CASRQRDTGELFF.

With respect to this clone: Other DNA sequences in this specimen translate into the identical CDR3. V and J are TRBV6-5 and TRBJ1-1; maybe TRBD1 (5 bases). The germline V gene encodes CDR1 MNHEY and CDR2 SVGAGI. The CDR3 runs 13 residues. V lost 7 bases and J lost 0, with 9 bases in between. CDR3 sequence (DNA): TGTGCCAGCATCTCAGGGATGAACACTGAAGCTTTCTTT. As protein: CASISGMNTEAFF.

The rearrangement links TRBV14 to TRBJ1-1; D might be TRBD1 (5 bases). V dropped 3 bases and J dropped 8 bases, with 10 bases sitting between them. Germline CDR1 and CDR2: SGHDN and FVKESK. This CDR3 is built from 12 residues. CDR3 sequence (DNA): TGTGCCAGCAGCCATGGACACGCAGAAGCTTTCTTT. As protein: CASSHGHAEAFF.

J is TRBJ2-7 and V is TRBV5-1, with D hard to call. This CDR3 has 15 residues. The germline V and J ends were trimmed by 4 bases and 0 bases, with 14 bases remaining between them. The germline V gene has CDR1 SGHRS and CDR2 YFSETQ. CDR3 amino acids: CASSAPSFSSYEQYF. The CDR3 nucleotides read TGCGCCAGCAGCGCCCCTTCCTTCAGCTCCTACGAGCAGTACTTC.

The rearrangement joins TRBV5-1 to TRBJ2-1; D call uncertain. The germline V and J ends were trimmed by 2 bases and 3 bases, with 9 bases remaining between them. From germline, CDR1 is SGHRS and CDR2 YFSETQ. This CDR3 has 14 residues. CDR3: CASSFLSDYNEQFF. In DNA, the CDR3 is TGCGCCAGCAGCTTCCTCAGCGACTACAATGAGCAGTTCTTC.

This chain connects TRBV24-1 to TRBJ2-3; 14 bases agree with TRBD2. The CDR3 runs 18 residues. V lost 7 bases to trimming and J lost 4 bases; unmatched junction nucleotides: 12. CDR1 and CDR2 (germline): KGHDR, SFDVKD. The CDR3 nucleotides are TGTGCCACCAGCGACATAGTCGGGACTAGCGGGAGCCCAGATACGCAGTATTTT. Translating gives CATSDIVGTSGSPDTQYF.

This clone was observed a single time. The gene calls are TRBV9 and TRBJ1-6, with 9 bases fitting TRBD1. Trimming took 2 bases from V and 7 from J; bases not matched to a gene: 4. The CDR3 sequence is 15 residues long. Germline values: CDR1 SGDLS, CDR2 YYNGEE. The CDR3 DNA reads TGTGCCAGCAGCGTCACCGGGACAGGGAATTCACCCCTCCACTTT. Translating it yields CASSVTGTGNSPLHF.

As regards this clone: Within the sample, other DNA sequences also encode this same CDR3. The V call is TRBV5-1, the J call TRBJ2-3, with 7 bases matching TRBD2. V gave up 0 bases and J gave up 1 base; unmatched junction bases: 2. The V gene's germline CDR1 is SGHRS and CDR2 YFSETQ. The CDR3 length is 15 residues. CDR3 protein: CASSLVAGGTDTQYF. CDR3 DNA: TGCGCCAGCAGCTTGGTTGCGGGGGGCACAGATACGCAGTATTTT.

J is TRBJ2-5 and V is TRBV4-1; TRBD2 might be the D (5 bases). The V and J ends lost 4 bases and 3 bases respectively, with 15 bases between them. CDR3 length equals 15 residues. Germline CDR1 is MGHRA and CDR2 is YSYEKL. CDR3 nucleotide sequence: TGCGCCAGCAGCCTCTTGGCGGGCGACAAAGAGACCCAGTACTTC. This gives the protein CASSLLAGDKETQYF.

J is TRBJ1-1 and V is TRBV20-1; D not resolved. Germline V lookup: CDR1 DFQATT, CDR2 SNEGSKA (reference sequence). This CDR3 spans 11 amino acids. V lost 7 bases to trimming and J lost 1 base, with 7 bases between them. CDR3 loop: CSGAGNTEAFF. In DNA form, the CDR3 reads TGCAGTGGGGCAGGGAACACTGAAGCTTTCTTT.

The chain joins TRBV27 to TRBJ2-7; TRBD1 is a possible D gene (5 bases). Trimming took off 6 bases at V and 0 bases at J, with 6 bases between the two ends. The CDR3 sequence is 12 residues long. CDR1 MNHEY and CDR2 SMNVEV come from the germline V gene (reference sequence). The CDR3 protein is CASRDNSYEQYF. The DNA of the CDR3 is TGTGCCAGCAGGGACAACTCCTACGAGCAGTACTTC.

The chain employs TRBV6-5 and TRBJ1-1; TRBD1 is a possible D gene (5 bases). V was shortened by 3 bases and J by 8 bases, with 10 bases between the two germline ends. Per the germline V gene, CDR1 is MNHEY and CDR2 is SVGAGI. This CDR3 is 12 amino acids long. The CDR3 sequence: CASSYGGKEAFF. The DNA for the CDR3 is TGTGCCAGCAGTTATGGGGGGAAAGAAGCTTTCTTT.

There are many counts of this clone. V usage is TRBV6-2 or TRBV6-3 and J usage is TRBJ2-2, with unresolved D. The germline V gene has CDR1 MNHEY and CDR2 SVGEGT. The CDR3 extends over 13 amino acids. V lost 5 bases, J lost 1 base, and 5 bases lay in between. CDR3 in DNA: TGTGCCAGCAGTAAGCTGAACACCGGGGAGCTGTTTTTT. This encodes CASSKLNTGELFF.

The V and J genes are TRBV9 and TRBJ2-3; TRBD1 is a possible D gene (7 bases). This CDR3 spans 16 amino acids. Trimming cost V 4 bases and J 0 bases, with 15 bases left between them. Germline assignment: CDR1 SGDLS and CDR2 YYNGEE. This CDR3 is CASSPGGLESTDTQYF. CDR3 in DNA: TGTGCCAGCAGCCCAGGGGGGCTAGAAAGCACAGATACGCAGTATTTT.

The J gene is TRBJ2-5, the V gene TRBV5-1; 14 nucleotides line up with TRBD2. After removal of 4 bases from V and 5 bases from J, the junction contained 7 bases not matched to a gene. CDR1 and CDR2 from the germline V gene are SGHRS and YFSETQ. There are 16 residues in the CDR3. The CDR3 sequence: CASSPGLAGVKETQYF. The CDR3 DNA sequence: TGCGCCAGCAGCCCGGGACTAGCGGGAGTGAAGGAGACCCAGTACTTC.

The rearrangement uses TRBV18 and TRBJ2-7; D is perhaps TRBD1 (5 bases). Per the germline V gene, CDR1 is KGHSH and CDR2 is LQKENI. There are 13 residues in the CDR3. With 1 base removed from V and 2 bases from J, the gap between germline ends came to 6 bases. CDR3: CASSPRGPYEQYF. CDR3 coding DNA: TGTGCCAGCTCACCACGGGGCCCCTACGAGCAGTACTTC. Drawing the rest from reference TRBV18 and TRBJ2-7, the complete variable domain is NAGVMQNPRHLVRRRGQEARLRCSPMKGHSHVYWYRQLPEEGLKFMVYLQKENIIDESGMPKERFSAEFPKEGPSILRIQQVVRGDSAAYFCASSPRGPYEQYFGPGTRLTVT.

The rearrangement uses TRBV19 and TRBJ1-1; 8 bases are shared with TRBD1. Losses at the gene ends were 5 bases for V and 4 bases for J; bases not matched to a gene: 15. This CDR3 comprises 17 residues. Germline-derived CDR1 and CDR2 are LNHDA and SQIVND (reference sequence). In DNA, the CDR3 is TGTGCCAGTAGTGACTGGACAGGGAATTTGTTCGGCACTGAAGCTTTCTTT. Translating gives CASSDWTGNLFGTEAFF.

The rearrangement links TRBV28 to TRBJ1-1, with 8 bases that match TRBD1. The germline CDR1 and CDR2 sequences are MDHEN and SYDVKM. This CDR3 contains 17 residues. V lost 5 bases and J lost 0; bases outside the gene matches: 11. CDR3 residues: CASSPPYRGGMNTEAFF. CDR3 bases: TGTGCCAGCAGTCCCCCTTACAGGGGGGGAATGAACACTGAAGCTTTCTTT.

This clone has just a few counts. The chain carries TRBV3-1 (or the pseudogene TRBV3-2) and TRBJ2-7, with 8 bases aligning to TRBD2. This CDR3 spans 14 amino acids. CDR1 and CDR2 from the germline V gene are LGHDT and YNNKEL (reference sequence). The J segment lost 5 bases and the V segment lost 3 bases, leaving 6 bases of the junction unmatched. For the CDR3, the DNA is TGTGCCAGCAGCCAGCCCAGCGGGAGCCACGAGCAGTACTTC. Translation gives CASSQPSGSHEQYF.

This clone was observed once. The chain employs TRBV20-1 and TRBJ1-2; a weak D match, TRBD1 (5 bases). V was cut by 3 bases and J by 1 base, with 12 bases left in between. The CDR3 totals 14 residues. Per germline, CDR1 DFQATT and CDR2 SNEGSKA (reference sequence). In DNA, the CDR3 is TGCAGTGCTAGTGGGGCAGCCGATAACTATGGCTACACCTTC. It translates to CSASGAADNYGYTF.

The chain links TRBV29-1 to TRBJ2-1; 11 bases line up with TRBD2. Germline V gene data show CDR1 as SQVTM and CDR2 as ANQGSEA. V lost 6 bases to trimming and J lost 6 bases; unmatched junction nucleotides: 7. The CDR3 totals 14 residues. The CDR3 loop reads CSVHSGRGGNEQFF. CDR3 in DNA: TGCAGCGTCCATAGCGGGAGGGGGGGCAATGAGCAGTTCTTC.

V gene TRBV14 combines with J gene TRBJ1-2; D perhaps matches TRBD1 (5 bases). This CDR3 has 14 amino acids. The V gene lost 3 bases and the J gene lost 6 bases, with 14 bases spanning the gap. Per the germline V gene, CDR1 is SGHDN and CDR2 is FVKESK. The CDR3 region has the DNA TGTGCCAGCAGCCAGACGACAGTTTTAAATGGCTACACCTTC. Amino acids: CASSQTTVLNGYTF.

V usage is TRBV27 and J usage is TRBJ2-1, with 8 bases matching TRBD2. This CDR3 has 14 residues. Unmatched junction bases numbered 5, after V lost 2 bases and J lost 8 bases. The germline V gene has CDR1 MNHEY and CDR2 SMNVEV (reference sequence). The CDR3 DNA reads TGTGCCAGCAGTTTAGACGGGAGGGGCGATGAGCAGTTCTTC. Protein product: CASSLDGRGDEQFF.

The chain employs TRBV28 and TRBJ2-3; the D gene is possibly TRBD1 (6 bases). Trimming took off 2 bases at V and 0 bases at J, with 9 bases between the two ends. CDR3 length: 15 residues. Germline V gene data show CDR1 as MDHEN and CDR2 as SYDVKM. The CDR3 spells CASSLPQGSTDTQYF. The CDR3 nucleotides read TGTGCCAGCAGTTTACCACAGGGAAGCACAGATACGCAGTATTTT.

V is TRBV11-3 and J is TRBJ2-5; the match to TRBD2 covers 14 bases. The CDR3 is made up of 16 amino acids. J lost 5 bases, V lost 5 bases, and 7 bases had no gene match. CDR1 is SGHNT, CDR2 YENEEA, per germline. DNA for the CDR3: TGTGCCAGCAGCCCTGGACTAGCGGGAGGAGGGGAGACCCAGTACTTC. It specifies CASSPGLAGGGETQYF.

This chain links TRBV21-1 with TRBJ2-3; the table gives TRBD1 as D, unverified against the DNA. TRBV21-1 is deemed a pseudogene. The CDR3 extends over 14 amino acids. Written as DNA, the CDR3 is TGTGCCAGCAGCAATATGGCAGTCACAGATACGCAGTATTTT. Translated: CASSNMAVTDTQYF.